Shown below are 10 T cell receptor beta chains from a single sample sequenced in a study of shared clonotypes between healthy human individuals. Cells designated naive CD8 were CD45RO-negative and were positively selected for CCR7, with terminally differentiated effector memory CD45RA+ cells excluded. Profiling relied on immunoSEQ multiplex PCR, and the TCRdb table lists in-frame clones only, not all of them. Among roughly 850,000 clones listed, approximately 97% were seen once. Sequencing used naive CD8+ T cells sorted from blood. All receptors derive from a man in his thirties or forties in good health.

This clone has only one observation. The chain links TRBV28 to TRBJ2-2, with D uncertain. Trimming removed 8 bases at V and 4 bases at J, with 5 bases between. The CDR3 has 11 amino acids. Germline V gene data show CDR1 as MDHEN and CDR2 as SYDVKM. The CDR3 loop reads CASLSTGELFF. In DNA form, the CDR3 reads TGTGCCAGCCTATCCACCGGGGAGCTGTTTTTT.

The chain has TRBV10-2 and TRBJ2-7; the match to TRBD1 covers 10 bases. The CDR3 has 13 residues. J gave up 9 bases and V 2 bases, and 4 bases lay outside the gene matches. Germline values: CDR1 WSHSY, CDR2 SAAADI. The CDR3 DNA sequence: TGCGCCAGCAGTGAGGACAGGGGGCGTGTGCAGTACTTC. It translates to CASSEDRGRVQYF.

The chain links TRBV7-9 to TRBJ1-2, with D maybe TRBD1 (5 bases). The CDR3 consists of 15 residues. Germline assignment: CDR1 SEHNR and CDR2 FQNEAQ (reference sequence). V was cut by 4 bases and J by 4 bases, with 16 bases left in between. The CDR3 DNA reads TGTGCCAGCAGCTCGGGGGGAAGGATATTCTATGGCTACACCTTC. Translated, it gives CASSSGGRIFYGYTF.

This clone was seen once. V and J are TRBV28 and TRBJ1-1; no clear D. Trimming left V 1 base short and J 2 bases short, with 8 bases between. Germline V gene data show CDR1 as MDHEN and CDR2 as SYDVKM. The CDR3 runs to 14 residues. DNA for the CDR3: TGTGCCAGCAGTTTATTAGCGGCCAACACTGAAGCTTTCTTT. Protein sequence: CASSLLAANTEAFF.

The V call is TRBV27, the J call TRBJ2-5, with TRBD2 as a possible D gene (6 bases). The CDR3 contains 14 residues. With 8 bases removed from V and 2 bases from J, the gap between germline ends came to 15 bases. The germline CDR1 and CDR2 sequences are MNHEY and SMNVEV (reference sequence). In DNA form, the CDR3 reads TGTGCCAGCCGAAGTACGGGGGAACAAGAGACCCAGTACTTC. Encoded protein: CASRSTGEQETQYF.

Comments on this clone: Different DNA sequences within this sample yield the same CDR3. The chain carries TRBV27 and TRBJ1-5; possibly TRBD1 for D (6 bases). The CDR3 covers 12 residues. CDR1 is MNHEY and CDR2 is SMNVEV in the germline V gene (reference sequence). The V and J ends lost 5 bases and 6 bases respectively, with 8 bases between them. CDR3 bases: TGTGCCAGCAGTACAGGGTTTCAGCCCCAGCATTTT. It encodes CASSTGFQPQHF.

V is TRBV6-1 and J is TRBJ2-7; D not resolved. Trimming pared 0 bases from V and 3 bases from J, leaving 3 bases between. The length of the CDR3 is 12 residues. Germline CDR1 is MNHNS and CDR2 is SASEGT. CDR3 DNA: TGTGCCAGCAGTGAAGCTTTCTACGAGCAGTACTTC. Protein sequence: CASSEAFYEQYF.

The genes are TRBV7-9 and TRBJ1-4; D might be TRBD1 (5 bases). There are 17 residues in the CDR3. The germline V and J ends were trimmed by 1 base and 3 bases, with 15 bases remaining between them. The germline V gene encodes CDR1 SEHNR and CDR2 FQNEAQ (reference sequence). In DNA, the CDR3 is TGTGCCAGCAGCTTAGATCTTCGCAGGGCTCCTAATGAAAAACTGTTTTTT. Translating it yields CASSLDLRRAPNEKLFF. The complete variable domain, with remaining parts taken from reference TRBV7-9 and TRBJ1-4, reads DTGVSQNPRHKITKRGQNVTFRCDPISEHNRLYWYRQTLGQGPEFLTYFQNEAQLEKSRLLSDRFSAERPKGSFSTLEIQRTEQGDSAMYLCASSLDLRRAPNEKLFFGSGTQLSVL.

The chain recombines TRBV6-6 with TRBJ2-2; D perhaps matches TRBD2 (5 bases). In germline, CDR1 is MNHNY, CDR2 SVGAGI (reference sequence). Trimming removed 0 bases at V and 6 bases at J, with 8 bases between. The CDR3 contains 14 residues. The CDR3 DNA is TGTGCCAGCAGTTACTCGGTGGAGGCCGGGGAGCTGTTTTTT. It codes for CASSYSVEAGELFF.

The J gene is TRBJ2-1, the V gene TRBV7-9, with unresolved D. Germline loops: CDR1 SEHNR, CDR2 FQNEAQ (reference sequence). The CDR3 contains 16 residues. Trimming shortened V by 1 base and J by 3 bases, and 13 bases separated the two germline ends. The DNA for the CDR3 is TGTGCCAGCAGCTTAGTGTGGAACACGGACTACAATGAGCAGTTCTTC. Amino acid sequence: CASSLVWNTDYNEQFF.